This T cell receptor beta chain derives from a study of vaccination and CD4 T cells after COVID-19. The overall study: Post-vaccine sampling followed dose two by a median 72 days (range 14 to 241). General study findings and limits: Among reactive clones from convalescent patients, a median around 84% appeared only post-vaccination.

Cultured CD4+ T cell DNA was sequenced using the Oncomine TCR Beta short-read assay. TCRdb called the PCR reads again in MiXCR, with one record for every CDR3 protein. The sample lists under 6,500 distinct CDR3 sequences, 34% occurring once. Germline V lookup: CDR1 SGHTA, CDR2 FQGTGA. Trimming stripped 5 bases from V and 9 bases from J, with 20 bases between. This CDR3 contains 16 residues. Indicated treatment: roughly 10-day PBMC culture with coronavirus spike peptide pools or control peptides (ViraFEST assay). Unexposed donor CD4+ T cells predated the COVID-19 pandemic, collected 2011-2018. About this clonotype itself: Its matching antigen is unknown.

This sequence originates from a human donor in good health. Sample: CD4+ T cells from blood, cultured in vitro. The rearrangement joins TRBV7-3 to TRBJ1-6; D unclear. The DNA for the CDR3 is TGTGCCAGCAGCCTGGGCGGTGGCCCACTGGGTTCACCCCTCCACTTT. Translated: CASSLGGGPLGSPLHF.